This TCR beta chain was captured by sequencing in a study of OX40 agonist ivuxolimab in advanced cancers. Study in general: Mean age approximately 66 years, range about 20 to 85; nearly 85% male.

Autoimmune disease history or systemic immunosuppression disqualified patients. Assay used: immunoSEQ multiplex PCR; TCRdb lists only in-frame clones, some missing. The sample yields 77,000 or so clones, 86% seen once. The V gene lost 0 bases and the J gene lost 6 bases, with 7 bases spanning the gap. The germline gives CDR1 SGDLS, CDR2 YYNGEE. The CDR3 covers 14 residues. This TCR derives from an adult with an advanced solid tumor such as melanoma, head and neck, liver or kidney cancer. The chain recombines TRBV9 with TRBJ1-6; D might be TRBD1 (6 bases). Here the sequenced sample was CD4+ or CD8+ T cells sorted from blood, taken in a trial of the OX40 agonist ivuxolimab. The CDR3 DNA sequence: TGTGCCAGCAGCGTAGCCAGGGGTAATTCACCCCTCCACTTT. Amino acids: CASSVARGNSPLHF. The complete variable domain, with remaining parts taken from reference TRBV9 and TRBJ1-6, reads DSGVTQTPKHLITATGQRVTLRCSPRSGDLSVYWYQQSLDQGLQFLIQYYNGEERAKGNILERFSAQQFPDLHSELNLSSLELGDSALYFCASSVARGNSPLHFGNGTRLTVT.